The source of this T cell receptor (beta chain) is a study of blood T cells in healthy people across ages. General observations from the study: Among T cells, TCR beta diversity per million cells dropped roughly linearly as age rose. When set beside aged donors, long-lived donors presented more naive CD4+ cells and higher diversity.

A second 7 to 11 cycle PCR used barcoded and J-beta primers. MiXCR, applied by TCRdb to the 5' RACE reads, yields one record per CDR3 protein. The sample has around 990,000 distinct CDR3 sequences; 35% to 40% are singletons. With respect to this clonotype: What it binds is not known.

Germline values: CDR1 MNHEY, CDR2 SVGAGI. The CDR3 is 15 residues long. V was pared by 0 bases and J by 3 bases, with 12 bases between. The chain joins TRBV6-5 to TRBJ2-7, with no clear D. The sequencing sample was made of blood. This TCR derives from a man younger than 30 in good health. As DNA, the CDR3 is TGTGCCAGCAGTTACTCGAAGAACGGCAACTACGAGCAGTACTTC. Amino acids: CASSYSKNGNYEQYF.